The T cell receptor beta chain under discussion was sequenced for a study of blood T cell repertoires in COVID-19. Background on the study: Sites in the United States, Italy and Spain provided acute and convalescent COVID-19 samples. Sources were T cells, B-cell-depleted T cells, or PBMCs; the material itself was cDNA or gDNA.

The V and J ends lost 5 bases and 3 bases, in that order; junction bases with no gene match: 3. Germline CDR1 and CDR2: MNHEY and SVGAGI. CDR3 size: 14 residues. Sequencing used immunoSEQ multiplex PCR; TCRdb keeps in-frame clones, though not all of them. The sample holds roughly 100,000 clones, 81% seen once. The chain joins TRBV6-5 to TRBJ2-1, with 8 bases matching TRBD1. Sequenced input: peripheral blood. The clonotype was recovered from a man older than 75 with acute or convalescent COVID-19. The CDR3 sequence is CASSPGQDYNEQFF. For the CDR3, the DNA is TGTGCCAGCAGTCCGGGACAGGACTACAATGAGCAGTTCTTC.